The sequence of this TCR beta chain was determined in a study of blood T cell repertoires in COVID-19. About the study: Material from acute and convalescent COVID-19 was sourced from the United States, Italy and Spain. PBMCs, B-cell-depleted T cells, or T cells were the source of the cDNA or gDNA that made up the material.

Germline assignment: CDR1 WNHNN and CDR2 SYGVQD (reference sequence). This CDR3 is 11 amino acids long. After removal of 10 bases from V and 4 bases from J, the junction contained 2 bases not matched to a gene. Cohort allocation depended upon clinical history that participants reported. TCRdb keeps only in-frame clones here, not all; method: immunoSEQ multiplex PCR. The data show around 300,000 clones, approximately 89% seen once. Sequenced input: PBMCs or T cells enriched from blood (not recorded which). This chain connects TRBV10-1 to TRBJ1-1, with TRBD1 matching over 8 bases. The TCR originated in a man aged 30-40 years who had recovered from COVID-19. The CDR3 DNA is TGCGCCACCGGACAGGGCACTGAAGCTTTCTTT. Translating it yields CATGQGTEAFF.